This T cell receptor beta chain was identified in a study of CXCR3-negative and CXCR3-positive naive CD8 T cells (dated 2019 in TCRdb). For context, the study as a whole: Roughly 130 million TRB reads were obtained in total, roughly 1.5 +/- 0.3 million reads per library. Diversity and physicochemical repertoire analyses were performed on about ten donors pooled from two independent experiments. The TRBV-TRBJ cluster analysis covered naive subsets from several donors and memory cells from 3 donors.

Sequencing relied on a NextSeq 550. The Human TCR Profiling Kit (MiLaboratory) was used to prepare UMI-labeled 5' RACE TRB cDNA libraries. cDNA synthesis used the entire amount of extracted RNA, and PCR amplification then used the entire amount of cDNA produced. Libraries were prepared in parallel using an identical number of PCR cycles. As for the original processing: With a requirement of at least two reads per UMI, MIGEC and MiXCR extracted about 50,000 +/- 10,000 unique UMI-labeled TRB cDNA molecules per library. An average of roughly 40,000 +/- 10,000 functional in-frame TRB CDR3 nucleotide clonotypes without stop codons was found per library. Diversity metrics, including normalized Shannon-Wiener and Chao1, were computed in VDJtools after downsampling to 5000 UMI-labeled TRB molecules per sample. VDJtools was used to calculate clonotype-size-weighted physicochemical properties of the central five CDR3 residues, namely interaction energy, strength, volume and Kidera factor 4. Through TCRdb reprocessing, the reads give one entry per CDR3 protein sequence; DNA is omitted. TCRdb assigned the V and J calls; the authors' analysis was not used. This specimen's table enumerates more than 50,000 distinct CDR3 sequences. The top ten constitute around 0.4% of the sample.

Worth noting for this clonotype: Which antigen it targets is not known.

CDR1 and CDR2, per the germline V gene, are SGHRS and YFSETQ. From the cysteine up to the phenylalanine, the CDR3 has a length of 15 residues. The nucleotide record is missing. Each CD8+ T cell subset was flow-sorted in triplicate, with approximately 300,000 cells per subset placed directly into RLT lysis buffer. Naive CD8+ T cells were defined stringently as CD45RO-CCR7+CD27+CD95- to exclude memory contaminants. Standard density gradient centrifugation was used to isolate peripheral blood mononuclear cells from buffy coats. Naive CXCR3-negative and CXCR3-positive CD8+ T cells were flow-sorted on a FACSAria III. Total RNA was extracted from sorted cells with an RNeasy Mini Kit. Overall study results and their limits: Because surface CD5, which is linked to self-reactivity in mice, was comparable between the naive subsets, TCR interaction strength was also inferred from the physicochemical properties of TRB CDR3s. Freshly isolated PBMCs were used for most assays because CXCR3 expression went down partially after cryopreservation. TRB CDR3s from CXCR3-positive naive cells showed higher hydrophobicity (lower Kidera factor 4), lower energy, and higher strength and volume indices than CXCR3-negative naive cells. Repertoire diversity was comparably high in both naive subsets but much lower in memory CD8+ T cells. Similar TRBV-TRBJ usage was shown by naive CXCR3-negative and CXCR3-positive cells from the same donor, whereas distinct patterns were shown by memory cells.

This TCR was sampled from a human donor in good health. Some clones in this sample may be carry-over from other donors' samples. Sequencing used naive CXCR3- CD8+ T cells from blood. In light of the paper, this sample's cell subset or site label describes: CD45RO-CCR7+CD27+CD95- naive CD8+ T cells lacking CXCR3 (TNR3-). Recombination joined TRBV5-1 with TRBJ2-1; TCRdb reports TRBD2, a call that lacks DNA to check it against. The CDR3 reads CASSLEGIPRDEQFF. Outside the CDR3, residues come from the reference TRBV5-1 and TRBJ2-1 proteins, so the full variable domain is: KAGVTQTPRYLIKTRGQQVTLSCSPISGHRSVSWYQQTPGQGLQFLFEYFSETQRNKGNFPGRFSGRQFSNSRSEMNVSTLELGDSALYLCASSLEGIPRDEQFFGPGTRLTVL.